The rows below give T cell receptor beta chains drawn from one sample of a study of blood T cells in healthy people across ages. Each CDR3 protein is one row after TCRdb ran MiXCR on the 5' RACE reads. Among 700,000 or so distinct CDR3 sequences listed, 40% to 45% were seen once. Specimen: blood. These receptors all come from an elderly man in good health. Each CDR3 is given without its conserved first and last residue. The order of the fields is CDR3 protein, V gene.

CDR3aa: ASSLWTSGSPTDTQY
v_gene: TRBV4-2

CDR3aa: ASNEAGIVAKNIQY
v_gene: TRBV7-2

CDR3aa: ASSPKVLGQGETQY
v_gene: TRBV4-3

CDR3aa: SARDLFGQGNSPLH
v_gene: TRBV20-1

CDR3aa: ASSLGSRTGSYEQY
v_gene: TRBV7-6

CDR3aa: ASSRQGARVDTQY
v_gene: TRBV6-2/TRBV6-3

CDR3aa: ASSGTRYDYGYT
v_gene: TRBV6-2/TRBV6-3

CDR3aa: SALRRPRGTDTQY
v_gene: TRBV20-1

CDR3aa: ASGLVSGVGVTDTQY
v_gene: TRBV12-5

CDR3aa: ASSKGARGASSYEQY
v_gene: TRBV21-1

CDR3aa: SGGGRGTDTQY
v_gene: TRBV20-1

CDR3aa: ASSYQGKYNEQF
v_gene: TRBV6-2/TRBV6-3

CDR3aa: ATGDPRTAEQF
v_gene: TRBV24-1

CDR3aa: ASSPTVGVGSSSLH
v_gene: TRBV7-2

CDR3aa: ATSRGGQATTNEKLF
v_gene: TRBV15

CDR3aa: SVTSTANPRAYT
v_gene: TRBV29-1

CDR3aa: SATKTNTQY
v_gene: TRBV20-1

CDR3aa: ASGAGGNIPYEQY
v_gene: TRBV9

CDR3aa: ASSPYARPEETQY
v_gene: TRBV7-9

CDR3aa: ASSYPLTQY
v_gene: TRBV6-5

CDR3aa: ASSQQKGTEAF
v_gene: TRBV6-2/TRBV6-3

CDR3aa: ASSPTGKWNIQY
v_gene: TRBV6-2/TRBV6-3

CDR3aa: ASSVTGRRKQY
v_gene: TRBV28

CDR3aa: ASSRDKRSGYT
v_gene: TRBV2

CDR3aa: ASSLAGTSIYNEQF
v_gene: TRBV5-6

CDR3aa: ATKPSPNYNEQF
v_gene: TRBV5-1

CDR3aa: ASSLPDRTDTQY
v_gene: TRBV3-1

CDR3aa: ASSQDPEGTPNNEQY
v_gene: TRBV4-3

CDR3aa: ASSQDPRETAHT
v_gene: TRBV4-1

CDR3aa: SAGDGYNQPQH
v_gene: TRBV20-1

CDR3aa: ASSEGPRRNTEAF
v_gene: TRBV25-1

CDR3aa: ASSPQTGAETQY
v_gene: TRBV7-2

CDR3aa: SALKRPGTSQTYNEQF
v_gene: TRBV20-1

CDR3aa: ASSVVQPGLGVNEQF
v_gene: TRBV9

CDR3aa: ASSLGAPAAQY
v_gene: TRBV28